In its sample, the clone carrying this T cell receptor (beta chain) was seen many times. Antigen: not known. The source of the sample is a study of beta chain features in type 1 diabetes. Study as a whole: Age and gender were similar between patients and healthy donors, as were cell yields. Study conclusions and caveats: Naive, central memory and Treg TCRB repertoires seemed to resemble each other more closely in patients than they did in healthy donors. High TCR expression in some cells could lead to their over-representation in cDNA sequencing.

Expressed TCRB transcripts were sequenced because the entire RNA isolate underwent reverse transcription. The table came from immunoSEQ multiplex PCR; TCRdb's copy has only in-frame clones and leaves some out. The sample holds 150,000 to 170,000 clones, 8.1% seen once. Sequencing was performed on central memory CD4+ T cells from blood. The sequence came from a man aged 18 to 29 in good health.

This chain's CDR3 is CASSLRMSNQPQHF. CDR3 nucleotides: TGTGCCAGCAGCTTGCGTATGAGCAATCAGCCCCAGCATTTT. The rearrangement joins TRBV7-8 to TRBJ1-5, with unresolved D. The CDR3 has 14 residues. From germline, CDR1 is SGHVS and CDR2 FQNEAQ. V was pared by 3 bases and J by 1 base, with 7 bases between.